This T cell receptor (beta chain) emerged from a study of CD8 T cells in Susac syndrome. Points from the study as a whole: The CD4+ T cell repertoires in Susac syndrome were not clonally expanded.

The RNA input was roughly 0.45 to 1 ug, and it was reverse transcribed with random hexamers. TCR beta CDR3 was amplified by immunoSEQ multiplex PCR. This amplification extended across 54 Vbeta and 13 Jbeta segments. TCRdb independently ran MiXCR on the immunoSEQ multiplex PCR reads; one entry per CDR3 protein. The repertoire holds 71,000 or so distinct CDR3 sequences, with 93% as singletons. Negative isolation yielded the CD8+ and CD4+ T cells, while FACS enriched the TEMRA cells. Comments on this clonotype: The target antigen is unknown.

Material: CD4+ T cells from PBMCs. The receptor comes from a human donor with Susac syndrome.

The CDR3 sequence: CASSSKTGDYGYTF. The CDR3 region has the DNA TGTGCCAGCAGCTCCAAGACTGGGGACTATGGCTACACCTTC. The rearrangement links TRBV7-2 to TRBJ1-2, with D uncertain. V lost 4 bases to trimming and J lost 3 bases, with 12 bases between them. This CDR3 comprises 14 residues. CDR1 and CDR2 (germline): SGHTA, FQGNSA.